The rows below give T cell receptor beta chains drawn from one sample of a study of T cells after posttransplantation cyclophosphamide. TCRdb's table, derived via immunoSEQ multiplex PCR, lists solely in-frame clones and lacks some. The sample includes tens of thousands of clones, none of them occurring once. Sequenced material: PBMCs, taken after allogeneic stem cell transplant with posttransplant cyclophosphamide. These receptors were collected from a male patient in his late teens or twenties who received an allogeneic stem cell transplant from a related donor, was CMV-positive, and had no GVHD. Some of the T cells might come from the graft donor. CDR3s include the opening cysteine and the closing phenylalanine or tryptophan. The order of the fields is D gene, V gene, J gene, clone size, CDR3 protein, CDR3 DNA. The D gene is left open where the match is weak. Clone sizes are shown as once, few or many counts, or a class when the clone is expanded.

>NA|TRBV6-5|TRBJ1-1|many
CASSRGPVMNTEAFF
TGTGCCAGCAGTCGCGGGCCAGTAATGAACACTGAAGCTTTCTTT
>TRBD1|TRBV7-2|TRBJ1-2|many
CASSLVQGANGYGYTF
TGTGCCAGCAGCTTAGTACAGGGGGCAAATGGCTATGGCTACACCTTC
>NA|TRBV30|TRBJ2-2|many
CAWNAGATNTGELFF
TGTGCCTGGAATGCGGGGGCCACCAACACCGGGGAGCTGTTTTTT
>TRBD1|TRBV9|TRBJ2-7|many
CASSPRVGQGLGEQYF
TGTGCCAGCAGCCCTAGAGTGGGACAGGGTCTCGGGGAGCAGTACTTC
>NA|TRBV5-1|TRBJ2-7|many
CASSGTRPSFEQYF
TGCGCCAGCAGCGGGACACGCCCGTCGTTCGAGCAGTACTTC
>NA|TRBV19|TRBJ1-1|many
CASSMGPSTEAFF
TGTGCCAGTAGTATGGGGCCCAGCACTGAAGCTTTCTTT
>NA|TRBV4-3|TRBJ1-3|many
CASSQDKTGYSGNTIYF
TGCGCCAGCAGCCAAGATAAGACGGGATACTCTGGAAACACCATATATTTT
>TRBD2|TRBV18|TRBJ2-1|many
CASSPPSGGAYNEQFF
TGTGCCAGCTCACCCCCTAGCGGGGGGGCTTACAATGAGCAGTTCTTC
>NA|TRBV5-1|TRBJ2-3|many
CASSRGDGADTQYF
TGCGCCAGCAGTAGGGGTGATGGGGCAGATACGCAGTATTTT
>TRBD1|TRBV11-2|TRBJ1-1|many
CASSLNPGTGLGNTEAFF
TGTGCCAGCAGCTTAAACCCCGGGACAGGGTTAGGGAACACTGAAGCTTTCTTT
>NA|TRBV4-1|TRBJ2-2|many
CASSQVSNVANTGELFF
TGCGCCAGCAGCCAAGTCTCTAACGTCGCGAACACCGGGGAGCTGTTTTTT
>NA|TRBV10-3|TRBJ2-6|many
CAISAQGGGANVLTF
TGTGCCATCAGTGCGCAGGGAGGCGGGGCCAACGTCCTGACTTTC
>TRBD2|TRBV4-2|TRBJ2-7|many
CASSQADGGETYEQYF
TGTGCCAGCAGCCAAGCCGACGGGGGGGAAACCTACGAGCAGTACTTC
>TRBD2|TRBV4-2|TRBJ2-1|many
CASSQGAGAGGPWNEQFF
TGTGCCAGCAGCCAAGGGGCGGGGGCGGGAGGGCCGTGGAATGAGCAGTTCTTC
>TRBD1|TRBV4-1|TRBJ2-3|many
CASSRTGITDTQYF
TGCGCCAGCAGCCGGACAGGGATAACAGATACGCAGTATTTT
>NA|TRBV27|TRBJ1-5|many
CASSTKVGPQPQHF
TGTGCCAGCAGTACGAAGGTGGGGCCTCAGCCCCAGCATTTT